This entry lists 9 T cell receptor beta chains sequenced from one sample in a study of spatial heterogeneity in lung cancer. Time point indicated: sample taken at primary tumor resection. TCRdb used MiXCR to reprocess the 5' RACE reads, holding one entry per CDR3 protein. Of about 35,000 distinct CDR3 sequences listed, approximately 3% are singletons. This specimen was normal lung tissue next to the tumor, taken at surgery. These receptors were collected from a male donor with early-stage non-small cell lung cancer.

This chain links TRBV5-1 with TRBJ2-2; D ambiguous. The CDR3 runs 13 residues. Trimming removed 4 bases at V and 5 bases at J, with 9 bases between. Germline CDR1 is SGHRS and CDR2 is YFSETQ. CDR3 nucleotides: TGCGCCAGCAGCCCGTGGGAAACCGGGGAGCTGTTTTTT. Protein product: CASSPWETGELFF.

In this sample, this clonotype turned up many times. The rearrangement links TRBV20-1 to TRBJ1-5; D unresolved. Trimming removed 2 bases from V and 1 base from J, with 6 bases in between. The CDR3 is 13 amino acids. Germline-derived CDR1 and CDR2 are DFQATT and SNEGSKA (reference sequence). The CDR3 coding sequence is TGCAGTGCTAGAAGGGAGAGCAATCAGCCCCAGCATTTT. This sequence encodes CSARRESNQPQHF.

This clonotype showed up many times. CDR3 nucleotide sequence: TGTGCCAGCAGCTCTTTGACAGCCGCCTACGAGCAGTACTTC. Translating it yields CASSSLTAAYEQYF. The V call is TRBV7-6, the J call TRBJ2-7, with D possibly being TRBD1 (5 bases). Germline V lookup: CDR1 SGHVS, CDR2 FNYEAQ. There are 14 residues in the CDR3. V shed 4 bases and J shed 2 bases, with 12 bases lying between them.

Many counts were recorded for this clonotype. The chain recombines TRBV30 with TRBJ1-4, with D perhaps TRBD1 (5 bases). The germline V and J ends were trimmed by 0 bases and 10 bases, with 15 bases remaining between them. The CDR3 spans 14 residues. The germline V gene has CDR1 GTSNPN and CDR2 SVGIG (reference sequence). The CDR3 protein is CAWSVLRGGRKLFF. DNA for the CDR3: TGTGCCTGGAGTGTACTGAGGGGAGGGAGAAAACTGTTTTTT.

A note on this clonotype: It may be a read error: a sequence one base away is much more abundant. The chain uses TRBV7-3 and TRBJ2-2; D is undetermined. The CDR3 is 15 residues long. Germline V gives CDR1 SGHTA, CDR2 FQGTGA. CDR3 coding DNA: TGTGCCAGCAGCTCGACACCCGCGAACCCCGGGGAGCTGTTTTTT. Translating it yields CASSSTPANPGELFF.

This clonotype was counted many times. The gene calls are TRBV5-1 and TRBJ1-5, with 8 bases matching TRBD1. Looked up from germline, CDR1 is SGHRS and CDR2 is YFSETQ. The CDR3 is 14 residues long. Trimming took 3 bases from V and 6 from J; bases not matched to a gene: 5. For the CDR3, the DNA is TGCGCCAGCAGCTACGGACAGGGCGGTCAGCCCCAGCATTTT. As protein: CASSYGQGGQPQHF.

This clonotype was seen repeatedly, ten times or more. The V and J genes are TRBV12-3 or TRBV12-4 and TRBJ1-6, with TRBD1 as a possible D gene (6 bases). The CDR3 spans 14 residues. Trimming stripped 8 bases from V and 4 bases from J, with 12 bases between. The CDR3: CASAQQGYNSPLHF. As DNA, the CDR3 is TGTGCCAGCGCCCAACAGGGTTATAATTCACCCCTCCACTTT.

This clonotype was detected ten times or more. The chain carries TRBV2 and TRBJ2-3; D is undetermined. The V and J ends lost 5 bases and 11 bases respectively, with 14 bases between them. The CDR3 totals 12 residues. CDR1 and CDR2 (germline): SNHLY, FYNNEI. CDR3 DNA sequence: TGTGCCAGCAGTAACCCCGGTCTGTGGCAGTATTTT. Protein sequence: CASSNPGLWQYF.

The J gene is TRBJ2-3, the V gene TRBV20-1; 13 bases are shared with TRBD2. In germline, CDR1 is DFQATT, CDR2 SNEGSKA (reference sequence). V trimming: 6 bases; J trimming: 5 bases; junction bases outside the gene matches: 5. The CDR3 spans 14 residues. CDR3 residues: CSAGTSGNGDTQYF. In DNA form, the CDR3 reads TGCAGTGCCGGGACTAGCGGGAATGGAGATACGCAGTATTTT.